One T cell receptor (beta chain) is described in this entry. The sample belongs to a study of blood T cell repertoires in COVID-19. Method: immunoSEQ multiplex PCR; TCRdb's copy keeps in-frame clones and lacks some. The sample consists of more than 150,000 clones, approximately 80% of them appearing once. V lost 3 bases, J lost 6 bases, and 15 bases lay in between. CDR3 size: 16 residues. Germline V gene lookup returns CDR1 MDHEN and CDR2 SYDVKM. This rearrangement joins TRBV28 to TRBJ1-6, with D perhaps matching TRBD1 (5 bases). The sequence was obtained from a woman aged 45-65 years who had recovered from COVID-19. The source material was PBMCs or T cells enriched from blood (not recorded which). DNA for the CDR3: TGTGCCAGCAGTTTGTATTCCCCCGGGGGTAATTCACCCCTCCACTTT. It codes for CASSLYSPGGNSPLHF.